This T cell receptor (beta chain) was observed in a study of siplizumab effects on memory and regulatory T cells. Regarding the study as a whole: Mappable alloreactive CD4+ clones were on average 68.8% Treg-derived with siplizumab, roughly 25% in controls. Unstimulated subsets captured only a minor fraction of alloreactive clones.

There are 17 residues in the CDR3. V was clipped by 2 bases and J by 1 base; unmatched bases: 7. Looked up from germline, CDR1 is SGHRS and CDR2 is YFSETQ. Assaying covered about 99,000 TCR templates per sample. TCRdb keeps only in-frame clones here, not all; method: immunoSEQ multiplex PCR. The table includes some 97,000 clones, over 90% detected once. Comments on this clone: The antigen is not known.

This clonotype was sampled from a human donor in good health. The sequencing sample was made of non-Treg CD4+ T cells sorted from blood. The chain carries TRBV5-1 and TRBJ2-3; 10 positions agree with TRBD2. The CDR3 loop reads CASSFWTSGERTDTQYF. DNA of the CDR3: TGCGCCAGCAGCTTTTGGACTAGCGGAGAACGCACAGATACGCAGTATTTT.